These T cell receptor beta chains were read from a single sample in a study of graft-versus-host responses after intestinal transplantation. Which antigens these TCRs recognize remains unknown. Clones were sequenced by immunoSEQ multiplex PCR, and TCRdb holds only the in-frame ones, with some missing. This sample carries about 89,000 clones, around 92% of them seen once, and the ten largest clones take about 0.1%. Sequenced here: unstimulated CD4+ T cells sorted from spleen or lymph node cells, sampled before intestinal transplant. The receptor set was obtained from a human donor who received an intestinal transplant. CDR3s include the opening cysteine and the closing phenylalanine or tryptophan. The D gene is left open where the match is weak. Not all rows give a size; the values are once, few, many and, for expanded clones, a class.

d_gene: NA
abundance: NA
j_gene: TRBJ1-2
v_gene: TRBV7-2
CDR3nt: TGTGCCAGTCGGAGGGGGGGTCAAGGCTACACCTTC
CDR3aa: CASRRGGQGYTF

d_gene: TRBD2
abundance: NA
j_gene: TRBJ2-3
v_gene: TRBV5-6
CDR3nt: TGTGCCAGCAGCTTGGTTGGGACTAGCGTTCCAGATACGCAGTATTTT
CDR3aa: CASSLVGTSVPDTQYF

d_gene: NA
abundance: NA
j_gene: TRBJ1-5
v_gene: TRBV18
CDR3nt: TGTGCCAGCTCACCGTTTTCAGGGGCCGATCAGCCCCAGCATTTT
CDR3aa: CASSPFSGADQPQHF

d_gene: NA
abundance: NA
j_gene: TRBJ2-7
v_gene: TRBV30
CDR3nt: TGTGCCTGGAGTGCTGACAGGTTCGGCTACGAGCAGTACTTC
CDR3aa: CAWSADRFGYEQYF

d_gene: TRBD1
abundance: NA
j_gene: TRBJ1-1
v_gene: TRBV19
CDR3nt: TGTGCCAGTCGGACAGGGGCCAACACTGAAGCTTTCTTT
CDR3aa: CASRTGANTEAFF

d_gene: TRBD2
abundance: NA
j_gene: TRBJ2-7
v_gene: TRBV7-2
CDR3nt: TGTGCCAGCAGCCCCTTTGCGGGGGGCACCTACGAGCAGTACTTC
CDR3aa: CASSPFAGGTYEQYF

d_gene: NA
abundance: NA
j_gene: TRBJ1-1
v_gene: TRBV4-3
CDR3nt: TGCGCCAGCCAGGAAGGCATGAACACTGAAGCTTTCTTT
CDR3aa: CASQEGMNTEAFF

d_gene: NA
abundance: NA
j_gene: TRBJ1-2
v_gene: TRBV6-1
CDR3nt: TGTGCCGGGCGAGGGGCAGGGGACTATGGCTACACCTTC
CDR3aa: CAGRGAGDYGYTF

d_gene: NA
abundance: NA
j_gene: TRBJ1-1
v_gene: TRBV6-1
CDR3nt: TGTGCCAGCACACCGGGAAAGATGAACACTGAAGCTTTCTTT
CDR3aa: CASTPGKMNTEAFF

d_gene: NA
abundance: NA
j_gene: TRBJ2-7
v_gene: TRBV6-6
CDR3nt: TGTGCCAGCAGTTACTTCCGAATGGAGTCCTACGAGCAGTACTTC
CDR3aa: CASSYFRMESYEQYF

d_gene: TRBD1
abundance: NA
j_gene: TRBJ2-1
v_gene: TRBV19
CDR3nt: TGTGCCAGTAGTCGGGACAGGGGATACAATGAGCAGTTCTTC
CDR3aa: CASSRDRGYNEQFF

d_gene: NA
abundance: NA
j_gene: TRBJ1-1
v_gene: TRBV6-5
CDR3nt: TGTGCCAGCCTGGGGGCTGGAACTGAAGCTTTCTTT
CDR3aa: CASLGAGTEAFF

d_gene: NA
abundance: NA
j_gene: TRBJ1-1
v_gene: TRBV25-1
CDR3nt: TGTGCCAGCTCTCGCCCCGGACTGACGAACACTGAAGCTTTCTTT
CDR3aa: CASSRPGLTNTEAFF

d_gene: TRBD2
abundance: NA
j_gene: TRBJ2-2
v_gene: TRBV10-1
CDR3nt: TGCGCCAGCAGTGCCGTGCGGGGGGGACAGAACACCGGGGAGCTGTTTTTT
CDR3aa: CASSAVRGGQNTGELFF

d_gene: TRBD1
abundance: NA
j_gene: TRBJ1-2
v_gene: TRBV7-9
CDR3nt: TGTGCCAGCAGCACATTGGGACAGGGGGTAGCTAACTATGGCTACACCTTC
CDR3aa: CASSTLGQGVANYGYTF

d_gene: TRBD1
abundance: NA
j_gene: TRBJ1-6
v_gene: TRBV5-6
CDR3nt: TGTGCCAGCACCCTGACAGGGTACAATTCACCCCTCCACTTT
CDR3aa: CASTLTGYNSPLHF

d_gene: TRBD2
abundance: NA
j_gene: TRBJ2-7
v_gene: TRBV5-1
CDR3nt: TGCGCCAGCAGCTTGGATGGCGGGAGGTCCTACGAGCAGTACTTC
CDR3aa: CASSLDGGRSYEQYF

d_gene: NA
abundance: NA
j_gene: TRBJ1-1
v_gene: TRBV7-8
CDR3nt: TGTGCCAGCAGCTTAGGTCAGTTCACTGAAGCTTTCTTT
CDR3aa: CASSLGQFTEAFF

d_gene: TRBD1
abundance: NA
j_gene: TRBJ1-5
v_gene: TRBV19
CDR3nt: TGTGCCAGTAGTATAGAAGAGTGGGACAGGTCCCCGTGGCCCCAGCATTTT
CDR3aa: CASSIEEWDRSPWPQHF

d_gene: TRBD2
abundance: NA
j_gene: TRBJ2-3
v_gene: TRBV10-2
CDR3nt: TGCGCCAGCAGAGGCTGGACTAGCGGGGGCTCTAGCACAGATACGCAGTATTTT
CDR3aa: CASRGWTSGGSSTDTQYF

d_gene: TRBD1
abundance: once
j_gene: TRBJ2-3
v_gene: TRBV5-6
CDR3nt: TGTGCCAGCAGCCGAACGGACAGGGCTGATACGCAGTATTTT
CDR3aa: CASSRTDRADTQYF

d_gene: TRBD1
abundance: NA
j_gene: TRBJ1-2
v_gene: TRBV11-3
CDR3nt: TGTGCCAGCAGCGAAGGGGGACAGGGGGCGTATGGCTACACCTTC
CDR3aa: CASSEGGQGAYGYTF

d_gene: TRBD1
abundance: NA
j_gene: TRBJ2-7
v_gene: TRBV5-1
CDR3nt: TGCGCCAGCAGCTCCTTTTTCGGGGAGTCGAGCAGGGGGCTCTACGAGCAGTACTTC
CDR3aa: CASSSFFGESSRGLYEQYF

d_gene: TRBD1
abundance: NA
j_gene: TRBJ2-7
v_gene: TRBV11-3
CDR3nt: TGTGCCAGCAGCTTAGAAGGACAGGTAGCCTACGAGCAGTACTTC
CDR3aa: CASSLEGQVAYEQYF

d_gene: TRBD2
abundance: NA
j_gene: TRBJ2-3
v_gene: TRBV7-9
CDR3nt: TGTGCCAGCAGCCGCGGGGGGGCGAGCACAGATACGCAGTATTTT
CDR3aa: CASSRGGASTDTQYF

d_gene: TRBD1
abundance: NA
j_gene: TRBJ2-7
v_gene: TRBV6-5
CDR3nt: TGTGCCAGCAGGCAAAGGGGGCGCTACGAGCAGTACTTC
CDR3aa: CASRQRGRYEQYF

d_gene: TRBD2
abundance: once
j_gene: TRBJ2-1
v_gene: TRBV9
CDR3nt: TGTGCCAGCAGCGCCTTTAGCGGGGCGAACTACAATGAGCAGTTCTTC
CDR3aa: CASSAFSGANYNEQFF

d_gene: NA
abundance: NA
j_gene: TRBJ1-1
v_gene: TRBV30
CDR3nt: TGTGCCTGGAGTGTACGAGTGGGAATAGGACATCACACTGAAGCTTTCTTT
CDR3aa: CAWSVRVGIGHHTEAFF

d_gene: NA
abundance: NA
j_gene: TRBJ1-2
v_gene: TRBV18
CDR3nt: TGTGCCAGCTCTCCGAATAGCGGATCGGGGGGCTACACCTTC
CDR3aa: CASSPNSGSGGYTF

d_gene: TRBD1
abundance: NA
j_gene: TRBJ2-2
v_gene: TRBV7-9
CDR3nt: TGTGCCAGCAGCCGACAGGGGCTTGGCGCCGGGGAGCTGTTTTTT
CDR3aa: CASSRQGLGAGELFF

d_gene: NA
abundance: NA
j_gene: TRBJ2-1
v_gene: TRBV13
CDR3nt: TGTGCCAGCAGTCTCCGGGGGGCCGATGAGCAGTTCTTC
CDR3aa: CASSLRGADEQFF

d_gene: NA
abundance: once
j_gene: TRBJ1-1
v_gene: TRBV7-9
CDR3nt: TGTGCCAGCAGCTTACAGGCTGAAGCTTTCTTT
CDR3aa: CASSLQAEAFF